This passage covers 11 T cell receptor beta chains from one sample sequenced in a study of blood T cell repertoires in COVID-19. Profiled with immunoSEQ multiplex PCR; TCRdb holds only in-frame clones, not every one. The data contain approximately 280,000 clones, roughly 80% of them seen just once; the ten biggest clones take up 5%. The sequencing input was PBMCs or T cells enriched from blood (not recorded which). All receptors derive from a man aged 40-49 years who had been exposed to COVID-19.

The chain recombines TRBV5-4 with TRBJ2-1; D is perhaps TRBD1 (6 bases). Germline CDR1 reads SGHNT; CDR2 reads YYREEE (reference sequence). V dropped 4 bases and J dropped 9 bases, with 14 bases sitting between them. The CDR3 runs to 13 residues. CDR3 sequence: CASSPPQGTEQFF. The DNA for the CDR3 is TGTGCCAGCAGCCCCCCACAGGGTACTGAGCAGTTCTTC.

The chain couples TRBV5-6 to TRBJ1-2, with unresolved D. CDR1 is SGHDT, CDR2 YYEEEE, per germline. The CDR3 runs to 12 residues. V dropped 4 bases and J dropped 8 bases, with 12 bases sitting between them. The CDR3: CASSPARGGYTF. The DNA of the CDR3 is TGTGCCAGCAGCCCGGCCAGAGGCGGCTACACCTTC.

The chain joins TRBV5-4 to TRBJ2-2; 8 bases align to TRBD1. The germline CDR1 and CDR2 sequences are SGHNT and YYREEE (reference sequence). CDR3 length: 15 residues. Trimming removed 4 bases from V and 5 bases from J; junction bases left unmatched: 7. Here the CDR3 DNA reads TGTGCCAGCAGCCTCCAGGGGGCATGGACCGGGGAGCTGTTTTTT. Amino acid sequence: CASSLQGAWTGELFF.

V and J are TRBV5-1 and TRBJ2-1; 15 positions match TRBD2. From germline, CDR1 is SGHRS and CDR2 YFSETQ. The trim removed 4 bases at V and 10 bases at J, leaving 6 bases unmatched. The CDR3 is made up of 15 amino acids. The CDR3 protein is CASSQGLAGGSEQFF. DNA of the CDR3: TGCGCCAGCAGCCAGGGACTAGCGGGAGGTTCGGAGCAGTTCTTC.

This rearrangement joins TRBV10-1 to TRBJ1-6; D call uncertain. The CDR3 extends over 14 amino acids. CDR1 is WNHNN, CDR2 SYGVQD, per germline (reference sequence). V lost 4 bases and J 10 bases, leaving 14 bases between the germline ends. As DNA, the CDR3 is TGCGCCAGCAGTGCTCGGCAAGGAGGGTCACCCCTCCACTTT. Encoded protein: CASSARQGGSPLHF.

This clone was seen just once. The chain joins TRBV7-6 to TRBJ2-7; 10 bases are a match to TRBD1. The junction had 9 bases not matched to a gene; V was cut back by 5 bases and J by 5 bases. Germline V gene sequence: CDR1 SGHVS, CDR2 FNYEAQ. The CDR3 sequence is 15 residues long. The CDR3 nucleotides read TGTGCCAGCAGCCCGCTGGACAGGGGGTTCGACGAGCAGTACTTC. It codes for CASSPLDRGFDEQYF.

The chain couples TRBV9 to TRBJ2-1; D remains ambiguous. Trimming took off 1 base at V and 4 bases at J, with 15 bases between the two ends. Germline CDR1 is SGDLS and CDR2 is YYNGEE. The length of the CDR3 is 16 residues. CDR3 protein: CASSVFSINPYNEQFF. CDR3 nucleotide sequence: TGTGCCAGCAGCGTATTCAGTATAAACCCGTACAATGAGCAGTTCTTC.

The chain employs TRBV5-1 and TRBJ2-1; D remains unclear. V dropped 2 bases and J dropped 7 bases, with 4 bases sitting between them. Germline CDR1 and CDR2: SGHRS and YFSETQ. The CDR3 is 11 amino acids. The CDR3 DNA follows: TGCGCCAGCAGCTTTACTAATGAGCAGTTCTTC. It encodes CASSFTNEQFF.

The chain employs TRBV7-3 and TRBJ2-2; perhaps TRBD1 as D (6 bases). The germline CDR1 and CDR2 sequences are SGHTA and FQGTGA. The CDR3 contains 12 residues. V was shortened by 6 bases and J by 5 bases, with 7 bases between the two germline ends. The CDR3 bases are TGTGCCAGCAGTACAGGGACCGGGGAGCTGTTTTTT. This encodes CASSTGTGELFF.

V and J are TRBV5-6 and TRBJ2-7, with D maybe TRBD2 (5 bases). Trimming removed 5 bases from V and 0 bases from J, with 9 bases in between. Germline loops: CDR1 SGHDT, CDR2 YYEEEE. The CDR3 is 13 residues long. The CDR3 protein is CASSQAVSYEQYF. In nucleotides, the CDR3 is TGTGCCAGCAGTCAAGCGGTCTCCTACGAGCAGTACTTC.

The rearrangement uses TRBV25-1 and TRBJ1-1; possible D gene TRBD1, 5 bases. From germline, CDR1 is MGHDK and CDR2 SYGVNS. This CDR3 is 14 amino acids long. V was cut by 7 bases and J by 9 bases, with 21 bases left in between. The CDR3 region has the DNA TGTGCCAGCATTCGCCCCGGGACTAAGAGCAAAGCTTTCTTT. Protein product: CASIRPGTKSKAFF.